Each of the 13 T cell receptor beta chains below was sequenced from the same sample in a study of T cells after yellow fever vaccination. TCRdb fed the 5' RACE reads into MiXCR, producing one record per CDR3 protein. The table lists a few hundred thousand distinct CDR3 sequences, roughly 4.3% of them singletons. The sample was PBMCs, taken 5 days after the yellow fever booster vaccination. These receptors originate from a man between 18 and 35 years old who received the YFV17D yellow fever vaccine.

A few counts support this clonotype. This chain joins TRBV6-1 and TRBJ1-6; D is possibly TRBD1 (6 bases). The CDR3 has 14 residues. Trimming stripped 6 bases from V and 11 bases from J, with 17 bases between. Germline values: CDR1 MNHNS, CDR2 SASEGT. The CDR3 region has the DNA TGTGCCAGCAGGCCATTCGTCAGGGGTGCACCCCTCCACTTT. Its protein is CASRPFVRGAPLHF.

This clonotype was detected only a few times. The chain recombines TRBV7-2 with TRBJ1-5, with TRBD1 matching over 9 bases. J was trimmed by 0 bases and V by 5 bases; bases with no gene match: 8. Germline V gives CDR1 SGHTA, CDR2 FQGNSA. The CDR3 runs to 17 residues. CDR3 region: CASSARQGGYSNQPQHF. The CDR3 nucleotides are TGTGCCAGCAGCGCTCGACAGGGGGGATATAGCAATCAGCCCCAGCATTTT.

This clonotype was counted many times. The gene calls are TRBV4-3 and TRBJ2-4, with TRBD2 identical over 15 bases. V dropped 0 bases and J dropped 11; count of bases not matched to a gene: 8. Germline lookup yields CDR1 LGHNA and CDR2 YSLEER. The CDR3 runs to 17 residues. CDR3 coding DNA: TGCGCCAGCAGCCAAGATGGAGGGACTAGCGGGGGGTTACTTCAGTACTTC. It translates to CASSQDGGTSGGLLQYF.

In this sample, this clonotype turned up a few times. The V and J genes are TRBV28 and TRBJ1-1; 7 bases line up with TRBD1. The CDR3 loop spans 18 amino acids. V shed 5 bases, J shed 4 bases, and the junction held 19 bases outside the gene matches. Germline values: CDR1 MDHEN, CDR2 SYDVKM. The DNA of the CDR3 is TGTGCCAGCAGTAACCTACCGGCCCCTACAGGGGCGAGCACTGAAGCTTTCTTT. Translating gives CASSNLPAPTGASTEAFF.

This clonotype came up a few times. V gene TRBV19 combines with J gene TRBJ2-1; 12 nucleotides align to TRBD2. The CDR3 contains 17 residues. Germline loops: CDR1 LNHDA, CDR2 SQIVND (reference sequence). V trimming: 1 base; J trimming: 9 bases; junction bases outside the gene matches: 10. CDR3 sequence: CASSIGILAGGMSEQFF. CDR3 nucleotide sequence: TGTGCCAGTAGTATAGGGATCCTAGCGGGGGGGATGAGTGAGCAGTTCTTC.

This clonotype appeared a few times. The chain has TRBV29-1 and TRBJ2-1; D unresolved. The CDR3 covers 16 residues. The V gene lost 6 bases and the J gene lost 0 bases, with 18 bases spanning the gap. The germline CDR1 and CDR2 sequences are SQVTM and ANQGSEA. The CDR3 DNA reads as TGCAGCGTCGCCTTAACATGGCCCAGCTCCTACAATGAGCAGTTCTTC. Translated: CSVALTWPSSYNEQFF.

The CDR3: CASSYPGVAEKLFF. The DNA of the CDR3 is TGTGCCAGCAGCTACCCCGGGGTTGCTGAAAAACTGTTTTTT. The chain joins TRBV5-5 to TRBJ1-4, with no clear D. The V end lost 3 bases, the J end lost 7 bases, and 13 bases lay between the germline ends. Germline-derived CDR1 and CDR2 are SGHKS and YYEKEE (reference sequence). This CDR3 is built from 14 residues.

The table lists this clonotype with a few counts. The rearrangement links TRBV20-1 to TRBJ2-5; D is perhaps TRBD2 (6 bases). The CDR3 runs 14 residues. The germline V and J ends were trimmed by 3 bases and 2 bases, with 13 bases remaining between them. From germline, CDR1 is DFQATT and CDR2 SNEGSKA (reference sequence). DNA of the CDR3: TGCAGTGCTAGTAGTCTGGGACTTCAAGAGACCCAGTACTTC. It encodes CSASSLGLQETQYF.

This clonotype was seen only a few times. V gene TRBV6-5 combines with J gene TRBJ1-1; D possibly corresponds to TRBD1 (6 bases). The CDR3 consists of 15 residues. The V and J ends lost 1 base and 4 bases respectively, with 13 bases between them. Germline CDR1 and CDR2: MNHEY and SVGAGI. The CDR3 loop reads CASSYFVGGGTEAFF. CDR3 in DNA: TGTGCCAGCAGTTACTTCGTGGGAGGGGGCACTGAAGCTTTCTTT.

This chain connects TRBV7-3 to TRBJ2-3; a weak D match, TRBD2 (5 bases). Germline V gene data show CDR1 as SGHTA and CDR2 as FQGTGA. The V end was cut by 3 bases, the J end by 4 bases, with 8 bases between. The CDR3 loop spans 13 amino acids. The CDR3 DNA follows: TGTGCCAGCAGCTTGCGGGTTGCAGATACGCAGTATTTT. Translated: CASSLRVADTQYF.

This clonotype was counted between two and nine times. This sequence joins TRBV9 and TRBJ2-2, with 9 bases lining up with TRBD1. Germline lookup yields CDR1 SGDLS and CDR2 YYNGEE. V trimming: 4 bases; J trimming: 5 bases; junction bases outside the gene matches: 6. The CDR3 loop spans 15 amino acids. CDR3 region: CASSPQGAMTGELFF. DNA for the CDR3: TGTGCCAGCAGCCCACAGGGGGCGATGACCGGGGAGCTGTTTTTT. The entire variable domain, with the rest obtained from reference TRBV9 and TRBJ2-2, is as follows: DSGVTQTPKHLITATGQRVTLRCSPRSGDLSVYWYQQSLDQGLQFLIQYYNGEERAKGNILERFSAQQFPDLHSELNLSSLELGDSALYFCASSPQGAMTGELFFGEGSRLTVL.

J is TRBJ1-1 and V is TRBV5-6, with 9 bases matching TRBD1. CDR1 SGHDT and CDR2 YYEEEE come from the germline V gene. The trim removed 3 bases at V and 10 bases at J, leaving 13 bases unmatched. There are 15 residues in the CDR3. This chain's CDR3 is CASSSFSGTGSGAFF. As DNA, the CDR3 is TGTGCCAGCAGCTCCTTTTCCGGGACAGGGAGCGGAGCTTTCTTT.

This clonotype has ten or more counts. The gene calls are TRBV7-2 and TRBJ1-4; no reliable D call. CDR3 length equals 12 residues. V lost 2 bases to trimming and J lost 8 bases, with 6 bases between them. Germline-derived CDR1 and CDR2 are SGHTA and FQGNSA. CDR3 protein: CASSLNQEKLFF. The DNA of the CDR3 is TGTGCCAGCAGCTTAAATCAGGAAAAACTGTTTTTT.